The 28 T cell receptor beta chains below all came from one sample that was sequenced in a study of graft-versus-host responses after intestinal transplantation. Using immunoSEQ multiplex PCR, the repertoire was profiled, and TCRdb retains in-frame clones only, with some absent. The sample carries 13,000 to 15,000 clones, roughly 70% recorded once. The authors processed graft tissue to release intraepithelial and lamina propria lymphocytes. This sample comprised ileum tissue, obtained around 720 days after intestinal transplantation. The receptors come from a human patient who received an intestinal transplant, so some T cells may come from the graft donor.

This clone came up a few times. This rearrangement joins TRBV9 to TRBJ2-7; D is tentatively TRBD1 or TRBD2 (6 bases each). The V gene lost 1 base and the J gene lost 6 bases, with 14 bases spanning the gap. The CDR3 runs 14 residues. In germline, CDR1 is SGDLS, CDR2 YYNGEE. CDR3 loop: CASSVYGGSGEQYF. CDR3 nucleotides: TGTGCCAGCAGCGTATACGGGGGCTCGGGCGAGCAGTACTTC.

The chain is built from TRBV30 and TRBJ2-5; D remains unclear. This CDR3 region has 14 residues. With 1 base removed from V and 0 bases from J, the gap between germline ends came to 9 bases. From germline, CDR1 is GTSNPN and CDR2 SVGIG (reference sequence). This CDR3 is CAWSAGRYQETQYF. The CDR3, as DNA: TGTGCCTGGAGTGCCGGGCGGTACCAAGAGACCCAGTACTTC.

This chain connects TRBV5-1 to TRBJ2-1, with TRBD2 matching 9 bases. Germline V gives CDR1 SGHRS, CDR2 YFSETQ. The CDR3 spans 17 residues. The J segment lost 0 bases and the V segment lost 5 bases, leaving 9 bases of the junction unmatched. The CDR3 sequence is CASSWSSGSPSYNEQFF. The DNA for the CDR3 is TGCGCCAGCAGTTGGAGTAGCGGGAGCCCCTCCTACAATGAGCAGTTCTTC.

The chain is built from TRBV6-5 and TRBJ1-1; the match to TRBD1 covers 7 bases. With 5 bases clipped from V and 6 bases from J, the junction kept 0 bases outside the gene matches. The CDR3 has 11 residues. CDR1 is MNHEY and CDR2 is SVGAGI in the germline V gene. The CDR3, as DNA: TGTGCCAGCAGTCAGGGGGCTGAAGCTTTCTTT. Its protein is CASSQGAEAFF.

The chain carries TRBV2 and TRBJ2-2, with TRBD2 matching over 7 bases. V shed 5 bases, J shed 3 bases, and the junction held 6 bases outside the gene matches. Germline-derived CDR1 and CDR2 are SNHLY and FYNNEI. The CDR3 runs to 15 residues. The CDR3 is CASSPHAGDTGELFF. The CDR3 coding sequence is TGTGCCAGCAGTCCCCATGCGGGGGACACCGGGGAGCTGTTTTTT.

The genes are TRBV30 and TRBJ1-1, with D unclear. Germline V CDR1 and CDR2: GTSNPN, SVGIG (reference sequence). The CDR3 has 14 amino acids. V lost 0 bases and J 0 bases, leaving 8 bases between the germline ends. The CDR3 DNA reads as TGTGCCTGGAGTGTATACGGATTGAACACTGAAGCTTTCTTT. It encodes CAWSVYGLNTEAFF.

The rearrangement joins TRBV20-1 to TRBJ2-1, with D hard to call. Trimming left V 5 bases short and J 6 bases short, with 8 bases between. The CDR3 covers 11 residues. The V gene's germline CDR1 is DFQATT and CDR2 SNEGSKA (reference sequence). The CDR3 DNA sequence: TGCAGTGCTTGGCCCGGCAATGAGCAGTTCTTC. Translating gives CSAWPGNEQFF.

The chain employs TRBV10-1 and TRBJ2-1, with TRBD2 matching over 7 bases. Germline V gene lookup returns CDR1 WNHNN and CDR2 SYGVQD (reference sequence). The CDR3 covers 16 residues. Trimming at V came to 0 bases and at J to 4 bases, leaving 6 bases not matched to a gene. CDR3 bases: TGCGCCAGCAGTGAGTCGACGTCTAGCGGATACAATGAGCAGTTCTTC. Its translation is CASSESTSSGYNEQFF.

This clone has just one count. The J gene is TRBJ1-4, the V gene TRBV9; no definite D call. V gave up 4 bases and J gave up 8 bases, with 18 bases separating them. This CDR3 spans 15 amino acids. Germline assignment: CDR1 SGDLS and CDR2 YYNGEE. The DNA for the CDR3 is TGTGCCAGCAGCCCCCGTTTGATAATGGGGGAAAAACTGTTTTTT. It codes for CASSPRLIMGEKLFF.

J is TRBJ1-4 and V is TRBV5-1, with 11 bases identical to TRBD1. V was clipped by 4 bases and J by 6 bases; unmatched bases: 5. CDR3 length equals 15 residues. The germline CDR1 and CDR2 sequences are SGHRS and YFSETQ. CDR3 sequence: CASSRTGGGHEKLFF. DNA for the CDR3: TGCGCCAGCAGCAGGACAGGGGGCGGTCATGAAAAACTGTTTTTT.

The J gene is TRBJ2-1, the V gene TRBV11-3; TRBD1 agrees at 7 bases. V trimming: 1 base; J trimming: 8 bases; junction bases outside the gene matches: 5. There are 14 residues in the CDR3. CDR1 and CDR2 from the germline V gene are SGHNT and YENEEA. The DNA for the CDR3 is TGTGCCAGCAGCTTAGCCGGACAGGACGATGAGCAGTTCTTC. Its protein product is CASSLAGQDDEQFF.

The chain combines TRBV4-1 with TRBJ2-7; 9 nucleotides align to TRBD1. CDR1 is MGHRA and CDR2 is YSYEKL in the germline V gene. CDR3 length: 17 residues. V was pared by 1 base and J by 2 bases, with 9 bases of the junction left unmatched. The CDR3 DNA sequence: TGCGCCAGCAGCCAAGGTCATCCGGGACAGGGAACCTACGAGCAGTACTTC. It yields the protein CASSQGHPGQGTYEQYF.

In its sample, this clone was seen a few times. The V gene is TRBV5-8, the J gene TRBJ1-1, with D tentatively TRBD1 (5 bases). Trimming removed 6 bases at V and 1 base at J, with 16 bases between. Germline CDR1 SGHTS, CDR2 YDEGEE. This CDR3 contains 15 residues. DNA for the CDR3: TGTGCCAGCACCGAAACCAGGGCGGGGAACACTGAAGCTTTCTTT. Protein: CASTETRAGNTEAFF.

The chain recombines TRBV28 with TRBJ1-1, with TRBD1 matching 8 bases. Germline loops: CDR1 MDHEN, CDR2 SYDVKM. J gave up 9 bases and V 8 bases, and 8 bases lay outside the gene matches. The CDR3 runs to 12 residues. The CDR3 spells CASWRTGSKAFF. In DNA, the CDR3 is TGTGCCAGCTGGCGGACAGGGTCGAAAGCTTTCTTT.

The DNA of the CDR3 is TGTGCCACCAGCAGAGAGACAGGGACGTATGAAAAACTGTTTTTT. Translating it yields CATSRETGTYEKLFF. The chain links TRBV15 to TRBJ1-4, with 7 bases identical to TRBD1. This CDR3 comprises 15 residues. V trimming: 0 bases; J trimming: 6 bases; junction bases outside the gene matches: 4. CDR1 LNHNV and CDR2 YYDKDF come from the germline V gene (reference sequence).

The chain recombines TRBV27 with TRBJ1-1; no reliable D call. The CDR3 extends over 11 amino acids. Germline CDR1 reads MNHEY; CDR2 reads SMNVEV (reference sequence). V lost 7 bases, J lost 4 bases, and 7 bases lay in between. CDR3 bases: TGTGCCAGCAATCTCGGCACTGAAGCTTTCTTT. It is translated as CASNLGTEAFF.

The chain combines TRBV11-1 with TRBJ2-3; 7 nucleotides align to TRBD1. The CDR3 totals 16 residues. Germline values: CDR1 SGHAT, CDR2 FQDESV (reference sequence). Trimming took 3 bases from V and 3 from J; bases not matched to a gene: 9. CDR3 amino acids: CASSFSPDRITDTQYF. CDR3 nucleotides: TGTGCCAGCAGCTTTAGTCCGGACAGGATAACAGATACGCAGTATTTT.

The chain links TRBV5-1 to TRBJ1-1; 7 bases are shared with TRBD1. The CDR3 totals 17 residues. V dropped 1 base and J dropped 6; count of bases not matched to a gene: 15. Germline V gene data show CDR1 as SGHRS and CDR2 as YFSETQ. In DNA, the CDR3 is TGCGCCAGCAGCTTGCTATCCCAGGGGGGAACGTCGCCTGAAGCTTTCTTT. This sequence encodes CASSLLSQGGTSPEAFF.

Notes on this clone: One end of the junction varies from germline; a read error may be responsible. This chain joins TRBV18 and TRBJ1-6, with 10 bases fitting TRBD1. Germline V gives CDR1 KGHSH, CDR2 LQKENI. The CDR3 covers 16 residues. This CDR3 is CAGSQGTGAINSPLHF. As DNA, the CDR3 is TGTGCCGGCTCACAGGGGACAGGGGCAATTAATTCACCCCTCCACTTT.

This clone was recorded once. The genes are TRBV28 and TRBJ2-4; D is uncertain. The length of the CDR3 is 14 residues. Trimming took off 3 bases at V and 4 bases at J, with 10 bases between the two ends. In germline, CDR1 is MDHEN, CDR2 SYDVKM. The CDR3 here is CASSLPPSKNIQYF. CDR3 DNA: TGTGCCAGCAGTTTGCCTCCGTCTAAAAACATTCAGTACTTC.

CDR3 in DNA: TGTGCCAGCAGCCTAGGGACAGGGCGCGGCTACACCTTC. Translated, it gives CASSLGTGRGYTF. The gene calls are TRBV11-2 and TRBJ1-2; 9 bases are a match to TRBD1. There are 13 residues in the CDR3. V trimming: 5 bases; J trimming: 8 bases; junction bases outside the gene matches: 6. Germline V CDR1 and CDR2: SGHAT, FQNNGV.

The chain combines TRBV7-9 with TRBJ1-1; D unresolved. CDR3 size: 14 residues. With 1 base removed from V and 0 bases from J, the gap between germline ends came to 6 bases. Per the germline V gene, CDR1 is SEHNR and CDR2 is FQNEAQ (reference sequence). This chain's CDR3 is CASSLGQVNTEAFF. In nucleotides, the CDR3 is TGTGCCAGCAGCTTAGGGCAGGTGAACACTGAAGCTTTCTTT.

The chain has TRBV2 and TRBJ1-1, with D possibly matching TRBD1 (5 bases). The V and J ends lost 7 bases and 0 bases respectively, with 9 bases between them. CDR1 is SNHLY and CDR2 is FYNNEI in the germline V gene. This CDR3 comprises 13 residues. As DNA, the CDR3 is TGTGCCAGCAAGGCGGACATGAACACTGAAGCTTTCTTT. Protein product: CASKADMNTEAFF.

The V gene is TRBV7-3, the J gene TRBJ2-5; D call uncertain. The CDR3 loop spans 13 amino acids. V was pared by 4 bases and J by 1 base, with 7 bases between. The germline gives CDR1 SGHTA, CDR2 FQGTGA. The CDR3 coding sequence is TGTGCCAGCAGCTCCCAAACCCAAGAGACCCAGTACTTC. Its protein product is CASSSQTQETQYF. The full variable domain, rest sourced from reference TRBV7-3 and TRBJ2-5, is GAGVSQTPSNKVTEKGKYVELRCDPISGHTALYWYRQSLGQGPEFLIYFQGTGAADDSGLPNDRFFAVRPEGSVSTLKIQRTERGDSAVYLCASSSQTQETQYFGPGTRLLVL.

The chain couples TRBV11-2 to TRBJ1-5, with D tentatively TRBD1 (5 bases). The CDR3 runs 13 residues. With 4 bases removed from V and 3 bases from J, the gap between germline ends came to 7 bases. The germline gives CDR1 SGHAT, CDR2 FQNNGV. The CDR3 loop reads CASSWGINQPQHF. CDR3 nucleotides: TGTGCCAGCAGCTGGGGGATCAATCAGCCCCAGCATTTT.

J is TRBJ1-2 and V is TRBV13; 9 positions agree with TRBD1. This CDR3 is built from 16 residues. J lost 3 bases, V lost 5 bases, and 10 bases had no gene match. Looked up from germline, CDR1 is PRHDT and CDR2 is FYEKMQ (reference sequence). This chain's CDR3 is CASSRHRDRDDYGYTF. CDR3 nucleotides: TGTGCCAGCAGCCGGCACCGGGACAGGGATGACTATGGCTACACCTTC.

This clone appeared a few times. This rearrangement joins TRBV6-1 to TRBJ2-1; 11 bases agree with TRBD2. J gave up 10 bases and V 1 base, and 6 bases lay outside the gene matches. The CDR3 loop spans 15 amino acids. Germline assignment: CDR1 MNHNS and CDR2 SASEGT. The CDR3 reads CASSEEGLAGGEQFF. The CDR3 nucleotides read TGTGCCAGCAGTGAAGAGGGGCTAGCGGGAGGAGAGCAGTTCTTC.

V gene TRBV2 combines with J gene TRBJ2-1; the match to TRBD2 covers 7 bases. J was trimmed by 4 bases and V by 4 bases; bases with no gene match: 4. The CDR3 extends over 14 amino acids. CDR1 and CDR2 (germline): SNHLY, FYNNEI. CDR3 in amino acids: CASSAGLVYNEQFF. The CDR3 region has the DNA TGTGCCAGCAGTGCTGGACTAGTATACAATGAGCAGTTCTTC.